Each of the 8 T cell receptor beta chains below was sequenced from the same sample in a study of T cells in women clearing cervical HPV infection. Profiling relied on immunoSEQ multiplex PCR, and the TCRdb table lists in-frame clones only, not all of them. The table lists about 32,000 clones. The sequenced material came from blood buffy coat. Receptors were obtained from a woman aged 18-70 years with a cervical HPV16 infection that either progressed to CIN3+ or cleared (not recorded which).

About this clone: The read ends 3 residues shy of where the CDR3 ends; the end is completed using the germline J gene. The chain employs TRBV19 and TRBJ1-5; a weak D match, TRBD1 (6 bases). This CDR3 comprises 12 residues. Germline loops: CDR1 LNHDA, CDR2 SQIVND (reference sequence). Trimming stripped 5 bases from V and 6 bases from J, with 8 bases between. The CDR3 bases that were read are TGTGCCAGTAGTGAACAGGGTCAGCCC. This encodes CASSEQGQP. In full, the CDR3 is CASSEQGQPQHF.

Comments on this clone: The missing CDR3 end, 3 residues past where the read stops, is filled in from the germline J gene. The chain links TRBV6-2 or TRBV6-3 to TRBJ1-1; tentatively, D is TRBD1 (5 bases). Trimming removed 10 bases at V and 4 bases at J, with 22 bases between. CDR1 and CDR2 from the germline V gene are MNHEY and SVGEGT. The CDR3 contains 15 residues. The sequenced CDR3 bases are TGTGCCACGACCAGAATAATGACAGCGAGCACTGAA. Amino acid sequence: CATTRIMTASTE. Given in full, the CDR3 is CATTRIMTASTEAFF.

Turning to this clone: The read ends 3 residues shy of where the CDR3 ends; the end is completed using the germline J gene. The chain links TRBV20-1 to TRBJ2-7; 10 bases map to TRBD1. The CDR3 is 13 amino acids. Germline CDR1 and CDR2: DFQATT and SNEGSKA (reference sequence). The trim removed 5 bases at V and 4 bases at J, leaving 5 bases unmatched. CDR3 bases read: TGCAGTGCTGCCGGGACAGGGGTGTACGAG. Its translation: CSAAGTGVYE. The entire CDR3 sequence reads CSAAGTGVYEQYF.

About this clone: The read terminates 3 residues ahead of where the CDR3 ends, so the germline J gene completes it. The chain links TRBV6-2 or TRBV6-3 to TRBJ2-3, with 8 nucleotides matching TRBD1. There are 14 residues in the CDR3. CDR1 is MNHEY and CDR2 is SVGEGT in the germline V gene. The part of the CDR3 DNA that was read is TGTGCCAGCAGCCCTGACAGGGGTGATCAGCCG. Its protein product is CASSPDRGDQP. The whole CDR3 is CASSPDRGDQPQYF.

Notes on this clone: Read sequence stops 3 residues before the CDR3 end, and the germline J gene provides the missing end. The V and J genes are TRBV11-2 and TRBJ2-2; no clear D gene. Trimming took 3 bases from V and 6 from J, leaving 14 bases between them. The germline CDR1 and CDR2 sequences are SGHAT and FQNNGV. The CDR3 length is 15 residues. The sequenced part of the CDR3 DNA is TGTGCCAGCAGCTTCCTTCTTAGCCGTCCCGGGGAG. It translates to CASSFLLSRPGE. The full CDR3 protein reads CASSFLLSRPGELFF.

Concerning this clone itself: The CDR3 end is not reached by the read, which stops 3 residues before it; the germline J gene fills it in. The chain recombines TRBV18 with TRBJ2-3; 8 positions match TRBD1. Germline CDR1 reads KGHSH; CDR2 reads LQKENI. Trimming removed 4 bases from V and 2 bases from J; junction bases left unmatched: 8. The CDR3 is 16 residues long. The chain's CDR3 is CASSLVAGGFTDTQYF. The DNA read from the CDR3 is TGTGCCAGCTCACTGGTGGCAGGGGGCTTCACAGATACG.

Points on this clone: The CDR3 goes on 3 residues after the read ends, and that part is filled in from the germline J gene. V gene TRBV7-3 combines with J gene TRBJ1-2; D uncertain. Germline CDR1 reads SGHTA; CDR2 reads FQGTGA. CDR3 size: 15 residues. Partial CDR3 DNA: TGTGCCAGCAGCTCAACTGGGCGTTCCGCAGATACC. It is translated as CASSSTGRSADT. The whole CDR3 protein is CASSSTGRSADTYTF.

In regard to this clone: At one end, the junction sequence differs from germline, possibly due to a read error. The CDR3 goes on 3 residues after the read ends, and that part is filled in from the germline J gene. The chain combines TRBV20-1 with TRBJ2-7, with unresolved D. Germline CDR1 is DFQATT and CDR2 is SNEGSKA (reference sequence). This CDR3 spans 14 amino acids. The CDR3 DNA, read in part, is TGCAGTGCTAGTCCCCTCACATCCTCCCACGAG. Its protein product is CSASPLTSSHE. The full CDR3 protein is CSASPLTSSHEQYF.